The rows below give T cell receptor beta chains drawn from one sample of a study of blood T cell repertoires in COVID-19. Profiling relied on immunoSEQ multiplex PCR, and the TCRdb table lists in-frame clones only, not all of them. This sample yields approximately 180,000 clones, of which 70% to 90% are seen a single time; 3% to 4% belongs to the top ten. The specimen sequenced was peripheral blood. These receptor sequences come from a man in his sixties with acute or convalescent COVID-19. CDR3s include the opening cysteine and the closing phenylalanine or tryptophan. The D gene is left open where the match is weak. For some rows the clone size is stated as once, few or many, or as a class when expanded; others skip it.

J: TRBJ2-7; D: TRBD2; V: TRBV19; length: 14; size: few; CDR3: CASTLAGNLGEQYF; DNA: TGTGCCAGTACTCTAGCGGGCAACCTGGGCGAGCAGTACTTC
J: TRBJ2-7; D: TRBD1; V: TRBV27; length: 18; size: -; CDR3: CASSLSDRTFYRGYEQYF; DNA: TGTGCCAGCAGTTTATCGGATCGCACCTTCTACAGGGGCTACGAGCAGTACTTC
J: TRBJ2-2; D: TRBD2; V: TRBV2; length: 14; size: -; CDR3: CARGGNQRSGELFF; DNA: TGTGCCAGGGGGGGGAACCAACGGTCCGGGGAGCTGTTTTTT
J: TRBJ2-1; D: TRBD2; V: TRBV7-9; length: 14; size: few; CDR3: CASSLSGSDNEQFF; DNA: TGTGCCAGCAGCCTTAGCGGGAGTGACAATGAGCAGTTCTTC
J: TRBJ2-7; D: -; V: TRBV11-1; length: 13; size: -; CDR3: CASSSNARTEQYF; DNA: TGTGCCAGCAGCTCTAACGCCCGCACTGAGCAGTACTTC
J: TRBJ2-7; D: -; V: TRBV7-2; length: 12; size: -; CDR3: CASSKQGFEQYF; DNA: TGTGCCAGCAGCAAACAGGGCTTCGAGCAGTACTTC
J: TRBJ1-3; D: -; V: TRBV27; length: 16; size: -; CDR3: CASSLRAGSDGNTIYF; DNA: TGTGCCAGCAGTTTAAGGGCAGGGTCTGATGGAAACACCATATATTTT
J: TRBJ2-7; D: -; V: TRBV9; length: 15; size: -; CDR3: CASSAQATVGYEQYF; DNA: TGTGCCAGCAGCGCCCAGGCGACCGTGGGCTACGAGCAGTACTTC
J: TRBJ2-1; D: TRBD1; V: TRBV6-6; length: 18; size: once; CDR3: CASSRVRMGQWSYNEQFF; DNA: TGTGCCAGCAGTCGAGTTCGTATGGGACAGTGGTCCTACAATGAGCAGTTCTTC
J: TRBJ2-2; D: -; V: TRBV4-3; length: 15; size: -; CDR3: CASSYFTGYTGELFF; DNA: TGCGCCAGCAGCTATTTTACAGGGTACACCGGGGAGCTGTTTTTT
J: TRBJ2-7; D: -; V: TRBV28; length: 15; size: once; CDR3: CASSFEPVLSYEQYF; DNA: TGTGCCAGCAGTTTTGAGCCTGTTCTCTCCTACGAGCAGTACTTC
J: TRBJ2-1; D: -; V: TRBV27; length: 14; size: -; CDR3: CASSLSRAHGEQFF; DNA: TGTGCCAGCAGTTTATCCAGGGCTCATGGTGAGCAGTTCTTC
J: TRBJ1-1; D: -; V: TRBV9; length: 15; size: -; CDR3: CASSAEGRKNTEAFF; DNA: TGTGCCAGCAGCGCGGAGGGACGTAAGAACACTGAAGCTTTCTTT
J: TRBJ2-2; D: TRBD2; V: TRBV7-9; length: 15; size: -; CDR3: CASSPGTSGTGELFF; DNA: TGTGCCAGCAGCCCAGGGACTAGCGGTACCGGGGAGCTGTTTTTT
J: TRBJ2-7; D: TRBD2; V: TRBV19; length: 16; size: -; CDR3: CASSSPTSGRAHEQYF; DNA: TGTGCCAGTAGTTCTCCGACTAGCGGGAGGGCCCACGAGCAGTACTTC
J: TRBJ2-2; D: -; V: TRBV19; length: 12; size: -; CDR3: CATDAGAGELFF; DNA: TGTGCCACCGACGCAGGGGCCGGGGAGCTGTTTTTT
J: TRBJ2-7; D: TRBD1; V: TRBV4-1; length: 16; size: -; CDR3: CASSQEGPGGSYEQYF; DNA: TGCGCCAGCAGCCAAGAAGGGCCAGGGGGATCGTACGAGCAGTACTTC
J: TRBJ2-7; D: TRBD2; V: TRBV28; length: 12; size: -; CDR3: CASSLRAGEQYF; DNA: TGTGCCAGCAGTTTAAGAGCGGGAGAGCAGTACTTC
J: TRBJ1-5; D: -; V: TRBV28; length: 15; size: -; CDR3: CASNSGGVSNQPQHF; DNA: TGTGCCAGCAACTCGGGGGGGGTTAGCAATCAGCCCCAGCATTTT
J: TRBJ2-5; D: TRBD2; V: TRBV27; length: 13; size: -; CDR3: CASSRWGGETQYF; DNA: TGTGCCAGCAGCAGGTGGGGAGGGGAGACCCAGTACTTC
J: TRBJ2-1; D: TRBD2; V: TRBV5-5; length: 15; size: once; CDR3: CASLRGGNSYNEQFF; DNA: TGTGCCAGTCTTCGGGGGGGCAACTCCTACAATGAGCAGTTCTTC
J: TRBJ1-2; D: -; V: TRBV14; length: 13; size: -; CDR3: CASSPAVNYGYTF; DNA: TGTGCCAGCAGCCCTGCAGTTAACTATGGCTACACCTTC
J: TRBJ1-1; D: -; V: TRBV28; length: 13; size: -; CDR3: CASKGASNTEAFF; DNA: TGTGCCAGCAAGGGAGCCTCGAACACTGAAGCTTTCTTT
J: TRBJ1-3; D: -; V: TRBV6-6; length: 15; size: -; CDR3: CASIPGANSGNTIYF; DNA: TGTGCCAGCATCCCAGGGGCCAACTCTGGAAACACCATATATTTT
J: TRBJ1-2; D: -; V: TRBV3-1/TRBV3-2; length: 15; size: once; CDR3: CASSQGPVPYYGYTF; DNA: TGTGCCAGCAGCCAAGGGCCCGTACCCTACTATGGCTACACCTTC
J: TRBJ1-2; D: -; V: TRBV6-4; length: 15; size: -; CDR3: CASSDLPGAIYGYTF; DNA: TGTGCCAGCAGTGACTTACCAGGCGCGATCTATGGCTACACCTTC
J: TRBJ2-3; D: -; V: TRBV3-1/TRBV3-2; length: 15; size: once; CDR3: CASSHLAVSTDTQYF; DNA: TGTGCCAGCAGCCACCTGGCGGTCAGCACAGATACGCAGTATTTT
J: TRBJ2-1; D: -; V: TRBV28; length: 13; size: -; CDR3: CASSLDRYNEQFF; DNA: TGTGCCAGCAGTTTAGACAGATACAATGAGCAGTTCTTC
J: TRBJ2-5; D: -; V: TRBV5-1; length: 14; size: -; CDR3: CASSSSQGLETQYF; DNA: TGCGCCAGCAGCTCGTCACAGGGCCTGGAGACCCAGTACTTC
J: TRBJ1-1; D: -; V: TRBV12-3/TRBV12-4; length: 13; size: -; CDR3: CASSFRGLNEAFF; DNA: TGTGCCAGCAGTTTTCGGGGGTTGAATGAAGCTTTCTTT
J: TRBJ2-7; D: -; V: TRBV11-3; length: 14; size: -; CDR3: CASSLNDYSYEQYF; DNA: TGTGCCAGCAGCTTAAATGACTACTCCTACGAGCAGTACTTC
J: TRBJ2-7; D: -; V: TRBV4-2; length: 15; size: -; CDR3: CASSQRERAPYEQYF; DNA: TGTGCCAGCAGCCAACGGGAGAGAGCACCTTACGAGCAGTACTTC
J: TRBJ1-5; D: -; V: TRBV10-3; length: 11; size: -; CDR3: CAITPKLPQHF; DNA: TGTGCCATCACCCCTAAGTTGCCCCAGCATTTT
J: TRBJ1-1; D: -; V: TRBV27; length: 14; size: -; CDR3: CASSSRTSNGEAFF; DNA: TGTGCCAGCAGTTCCCGGACATCGAATGGTGAAGCTTTCTTT
J: TRBJ2-1; D: TRBD1; V: TRBV19; length: 15; size: -; CDR3: CATREPGQGSHEQFF; DNA: TGTGCCACCAGAGAGCCGGGACAGGGTTCGCATGAGCAGTTCTTC
J: TRBJ1-1; D: -; V: TRBV4-3; length: 15; size: once; CDR3: CASSQGNKRNTEAFF; DNA: TGCGCCAGCAGCCAAGGAAACAAACGAAACACTGAAGCTTTCTTT
J: TRBJ1-6; D: TRBD1; V: TRBV28; length: 17; size: -; CDR3: CASSLPPLGQGNSPLHF; DNA: TGTGCCAGCAGTTTACCGCCCCTGGGACAGGGTAATTCACCCCTCCACTTT
J: TRBJ1-6; D: -; V: TRBV19; length: 13; size: once; CDR3: CASSTGLGSPLHF; DNA: TGTGCCAGTAGTACCGGGTTAGGTTCACCCCTCCACTTT
J: TRBJ2-7; D: -; V: TRBV19; length: 13; size: -; CDR3: CASSPADRNEQYF; DNA: TGTGCCAGTAGTCCAGCCGACAGGAACGAGCAGTACTTC
J: TRBJ1-6; D: -; V: TRBV30; length: 13; size: -; CDR3: CAWSVRGSSPLHF; DNA: TGTGCCTGGAGTGTACGGGGGTCTTCACCCCTCCACTTT
J: TRBJ2-7; D: TRBD2; V: TRBV9; length: 16; size: -; CDR3: CASSFTGTSGSHEQYF; DNA: TGTGCCAGCAGCTTCACCGGGACTAGCGGGAGCCACGAGCAGTACTTC
J: TRBJ2-3; D: -; V: TRBV25-1; length: 18; size: -; CDR3: CASSEYRSSGLITDTQYF; DNA: TGTGCCAGCAGTGAATATAGGAGTAGCGGACTGATCACAGATACGCAGTATTTT
J: TRBJ2-4; D: TRBD1; V: TRBV19; length: 14; size: -; CDR3: CARTGALPKNIQYF; DNA: TGTGCCAGAACAGGGGCCTTACCCAAAAACATTCAGTACTTC
J: TRBJ2-3; D: -; V: TRBV25-1; length: 15; size: -; CDR3: CASSDWGIDTDTQYF; DNA: TGTGCCAGCAGTGATTGGGGCATCGATACAGATACGCAGTATTTT
J: TRBJ2-5; D: -; V: TRBV7-9; length: 16; size: -; CDR3: CASSLAAGDAQETQYF; DNA: TGTGCCAGCAGCTTAGCGGCAGGGGACGCCCAAGAGACCCAGTACTTC
J: TRBJ1-3; D: TRBD1; V: TRBV9; length: 15; size: -; CDR3: CASSGLTGFGNTIYF; DNA: TGTGCCAGCAGCGGATTGACAGGGTTCGGAAACACCATATATTTT
J: TRBJ2-5; D: -; V: TRBV12-2; length: 17; size: once; CDR3: CASRVSGRAPSGETQYF; DNA: TGTGCAAGTCGCGTTAGCGGGAGGGCGCCCTCAGGGGAGACCCAGTACTTC
J: TRBJ2-1; D: TRBD2; V: TRBV7-8; length: 15; size: few; CDR3: CASSFLTSTYNEQFF; DNA: TGTGCCAGCAGCTTTCTGACTAGCACCTACAATGAGCAGTTCTTC
J: TRBJ2-1; D: TRBD2; V: TRBV19; length: 17; size: -; CDR3: CASSQRRLAGVFSEQFF; DNA: TGTGCCAGTAGTCAACGACGTCTAGCGGGAGTTTTCAGTGAGCAGTTCTTC
J: TRBJ2-6; D: TRBD1; V: TRBV28; length: 18; size: -; CDR3: CASRSIGTVHSGANVLTF; DNA: TGTGCCAGCAGGTCAATTGGGACAGTACACTCTGGGGCCAACGTCCTGACTTTC
J: TRBJ2-2; D: TRBD2; V: TRBV5-1; length: 14; size: -; CDR3: CASKGTINTGELFF; DNA: TGCGCCAGTAAAGGGACTATTAACACCGGGGAGCTGTTTTTT
J: TRBJ2-2; D: -; V: TRBV5-5; length: 15; size: -; CDR3: CASSLAGFVTGELFF; DNA: TGTGCCAGCAGCTTGGCCGGGTTTGTTACCGGGGAGCTGTTTTTT
J: TRBJ1-2; D: -; V: TRBV5-4; length: 14; size: -; CDR3: CASSLPGTNYGYTF; DNA: TGTGCCAGCAGCTTGCCAGGGACAAACTATGGCTACACCTTC
J: TRBJ2-1; D: TRBD1; V: TRBV7-9; length: 14; size: -; CDR3: CASSTWDRGNEQFF; DNA: TGTGCCAGCAGCACCTGGGACAGGGGCAATGAGCAGTTCTTC